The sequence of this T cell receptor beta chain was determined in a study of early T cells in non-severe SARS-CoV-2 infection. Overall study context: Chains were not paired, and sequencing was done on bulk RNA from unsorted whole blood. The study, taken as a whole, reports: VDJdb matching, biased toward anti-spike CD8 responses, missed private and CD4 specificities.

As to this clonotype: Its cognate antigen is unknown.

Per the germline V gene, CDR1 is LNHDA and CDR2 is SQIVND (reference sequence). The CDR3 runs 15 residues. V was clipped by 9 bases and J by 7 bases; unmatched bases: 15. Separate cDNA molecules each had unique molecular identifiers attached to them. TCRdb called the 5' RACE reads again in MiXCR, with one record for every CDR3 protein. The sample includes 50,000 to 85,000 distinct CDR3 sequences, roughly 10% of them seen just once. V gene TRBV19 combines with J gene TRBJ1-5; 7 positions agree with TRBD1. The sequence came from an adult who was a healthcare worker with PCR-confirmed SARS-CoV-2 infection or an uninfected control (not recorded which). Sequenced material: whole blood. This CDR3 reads CASSPRGQARQPQHF. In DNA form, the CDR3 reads TGTGCCAGCTCCCCCCGCGGACAGGCCAGGCAGCCCCAGCATTTT.